This entry lists 16 T cell receptor beta chains sequenced from one sample in a study of immune cell composition in non-small cell lung cancer. Using immunoSEQ multiplex PCR, the repertoire was profiled, and TCRdb retains in-frame clones only, with some absent. The sample has about 1,100 clones; 79% are singletons. The sample comprised lung tumor tissue. These receptors were taken from a human donor with non-small cell lung cancer.

The gene calls are TRBV7-9 and TRBJ1-2, with 10 bases that match TRBD1. V was clipped by 5 bases and J by 6 bases; unmatched bases: 3. Germline loops: CDR1 SEHNR, CDR2 FQNEAQ (reference sequence). CDR3 size: 13 residues. The CDR3 nucleotides read TGTGCCAGCAGCCTTGGGACAGGGGATGGCTACACCTTC. Translating it yields CASSLGTGDGYTF.

This clone showed up just once. The chain employs TRBV4-1 and TRBJ1-5, with D tentatively TRBD1 (6 bases). The V gene's germline CDR1 is MGHRA and CDR2 YSYEKL. The V gene lost 2 bases and the J gene lost 7 bases, with 12 bases spanning the gap. The CDR3 runs 14 residues. CDR3 in amino acids: CASSQKGGGQPQHF. The CDR3 DNA sequence: TGCGCCAGCAGCCAAAAGGGGGGGGGACAGCCCCAGCATTTT.

The chain links TRBV5-1 to TRBJ2-7; TRBD2 agrees at 9 bases. Trimming cost V 5 bases and J 3 bases; bases outside gene matches: 9. The CDR3 has 15 residues. Germline lookup yields CDR1 SGHRS and CDR2 YFSETQ. The CDR3 reads CASRLLAGENYEQYF. CDR3 coding DNA: TGCGCCAGCAGGCTCTTAGCGGGGGAAAACTACGAGCAGTACTTC.

This clone was counted a single time. The chain recombines TRBV5-6 with TRBJ1-4, with 8 bases matching TRBD1. Per the germline V gene, CDR1 is SGHDT and CDR2 is YYEEEE. V shed 4 bases, J shed 6 bases, and the junction held 5 bases outside the gene matches. The CDR3 runs 14 residues. The CDR3 sequence is CASSVTGEDEKLFF. The CDR3 DNA follows: TGTGCCAGCAGCGTGACAGGGGAGGATGAAAAACTGTTTTTT.

The chain is built from TRBV2 and TRBJ2-7, with D perhaps matching TRBD2 (6 bases). Trimming shortened V by 4 bases and J by 6 bases, and 7 bases separated the two germline ends. Germline V gene lookup returns CDR1 SNHLY and CDR2 FYNNEI. CDR3 length: 11 amino acids. CDR3 in amino acids: CASSGRAEQYF. The CDR3 nucleotides are TGTGCCAGCAGTGGGAGGGCCGAGCAGTACTTC.

This clone was recorded once. The rearrangement uses TRBV4-1 and TRBJ1-2, with a weak D call TRBD1 (6 bases). The germline CDR1 and CDR2 sequences are MGHRA and YSYEKL. Trimming removed 0 bases at V and 4 bases at J, with 9 bases between. The CDR3 sequence is 14 residues long. The CDR3 nucleotides are TGCGCCAGCAGCCAAGACAGGGGCGGCTATGGCTACACCTTC. Encoded protein: CASSQDRGGYGYTF.

This chain connects TRBV7-9 to TRBJ2-3; D is unresolved. Germline V gene lookup returns CDR1 SEHNR and CDR2 FQNEAQ (reference sequence). Trimming removed 3 bases from V and 4 bases from J, with 14 bases in between. The CDR3 length is 15 residues. The CDR3 DNA follows: TGTGCCAGCAGCTTGACTCCGAGGCCCGCAGATACGCAGTATTTT. Protein sequence: CASSLTPRPADTQYF.

The chain is built from TRBV5-1 and TRBJ2-7, with 7 bases that match TRBD1. With V trimmed by 5 bases and J by 0 bases, 14 bases remained unmatched. The CDR3 has 17 residues. CDR1 is SGHRS, CDR2 YFSETQ, per germline. This CDR3 reads CASSPRDSSSLSYEQYF. DNA for the CDR3: TGCGCCAGCAGTCCAAGGGACAGCTCTTCTCTCTCCTACGAGCAGTACTTC. The whole variable domain, filled in from reference TRBV5-1 and TRBJ2-7, reads KAGVTQTPRYLIKTRGQQVTLSCSPISGHRSVSWYQQTPGQGLQFLFEYFSETQRNKGNFPGRFSGRQFSNSRSEMNVSTLELGDSALYLCASSPRDSSSLSYEQYFGPGTRLTVT.

V usage is TRBV6-5 and J usage is TRBJ2-7; TRBD2 might be the D (7 bases). CDR3 size: 15 residues. In germline, CDR1 is MNHEY, CDR2 SVGAGI. The V and J ends lost 6 bases and 4 bases respectively, with 19 bases between them. This chain's CDR3 is CASRRSGAGGYEQYF. CDR3 coding DNA: TGTGCCAGCAGACGCTCGGGGGCCGGGGGGTACGAGCAGTACTTC.

This clone occurred a few times. The CDR3 DNA follows: TGCGCCAGCAGCCAAGATCCGGCCGGGGAACGAAAACTGTTTTTT. Translation: CASSQDPAGERKLFF. The rearrangement links TRBV4-1 to TRBJ1-4; D is undetermined. V was shortened by 0 bases and J by 10 bases, with 15 bases between the two germline ends. The CDR3 consists of 15 residues. CDR1 and CDR2 from the germline V gene are MGHRA and YSYEKL.

V is TRBV5-6 and J is TRBJ2-2; TRBD1 aligns across 8 bases. V dropped 1 base and J dropped 2; count of bases not matched to a gene: 10. The CDR3 is 18 residues long. Per germline, CDR1 SGHDT and CDR2 YYEEEE. Written as DNA, the CDR3 is TGTGCCAGCAGCTTGCTAGGCAGGGGGCGCCCAAACACCGGGGAGCTGTTTTTT. Its protein product is CASSLLGRGRPNTGELFF. Variable domain in full (rest from reference TRBV5-6 and TRBJ2-2): DAGVTQSPTHLIKTRGQQVTLRCSPKSGHDTVSWYQQALGQGPQFIFQYYEEEERQRGNFPDRFSGHQFPNYSSELNVNALLLGDSALYLCASSLLGRGRPNTGELFFGEGSRLTVL.

This chain joins TRBV18 and TRBJ1-4; D may be TRBD1 (6 bases). V gave up 6 bases and J gave up 4 bases, with 12 bases separating them. The CDR3 is 14 residues long. Germline lookup yields CDR1 KGHSH and CDR2 LQKENI. This CDR3 is CASSLSGVNEKLFF. DNA of the CDR3: TGTGCCAGCTCCCTCTCAGGGGTTAATGAAAAACTGTTTTTT.

The V and J genes are TRBV19 and TRBJ2-3; 7 bases line up with TRBD1. J gave up 2 bases and V 4 bases, and 6 bases lay outside the gene matches. The CDR3 is made up of 15 amino acids. Germline V CDR1 and CDR2: LNHDA, SQIVND (reference sequence). As DNA, the CDR3 is TGTGCCAGTAGTAGCCCGGGACAGATCACAGATACGCAGTATTTT. Amino acid sequence: CASSSPGQITDTQYF.

The rearrangement links TRBV28 to TRBJ2-5, with TRBD2 as a possible D gene (5 bases). Trimming cost V 2 bases and J 2 bases, with 6 bases left between them. The CDR3 length is 13 residues. Germline V gene sequence: CDR1 MDHEN, CDR2 SYDVKM. The CDR3 spells CASSLRGQETQYF. In DNA form, the CDR3 reads TGTGCCAGCAGTTTAAGAGGGCAAGAGACCCAGTACTTC.

This sequence joins TRBV19 and TRBJ1-5; tentative D call: TRBD1 (6 bases). The germline V gene has CDR1 LNHDA and CDR2 SQIVND (reference sequence). The CDR3 consists of 15 residues. Trimming took off 3 bases at V and 3 bases at J, with 12 bases between the two ends. This CDR3 reads CASSIQGTVNQPQHF. The DNA of the CDR3 is TGTGCCAGTAGTATCCAGGGGACCGTCAATCAGCCCCAGCATTTT.

The CDR3 DNA sequence: TGTGCCAGTAGTATAGCCCCAGGGGGCGCGGGTGAAAAACTGTTTTTT. This codes for CASSIAPGGAGEKLFF. The rearrangement uses TRBV19 and TRBJ1-4, with TRBD1 matching 8 bases. Germline V gene sequence: CDR1 LNHDA, CDR2 SQIVND (reference sequence). The ends lost 1 base at V and 7 bases at J; junction bases unmatched: 8. The CDR3 is 16 amino acids. The whole variable domain, filled in from reference TRBV19 and TRBJ1-4, reads DGGITQSPKYLFRKEGQNVTLSCEQNLNHDAMYWYRQDPGQGLRLIYYSQIVNDFQKGDIAEGYSVSREKKESFPLTVTSAQKNPTAFYLCASSIAPGGAGEKLFFGSGTQLSVL.